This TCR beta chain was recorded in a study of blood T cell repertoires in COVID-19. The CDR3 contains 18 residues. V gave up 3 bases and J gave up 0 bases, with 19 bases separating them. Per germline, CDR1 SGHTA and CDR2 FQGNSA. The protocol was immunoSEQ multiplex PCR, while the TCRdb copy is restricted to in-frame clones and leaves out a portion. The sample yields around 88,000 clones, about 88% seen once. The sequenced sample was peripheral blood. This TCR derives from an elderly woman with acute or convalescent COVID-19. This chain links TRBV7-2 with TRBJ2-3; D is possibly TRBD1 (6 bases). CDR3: CASSFIQGSYPSTDTQYF. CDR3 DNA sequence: TGTGCCAGCAGCTTCATCCAGGGGTCCTACCCTAGCACAGATACGCAGTATTTT.